The sequence of this TCR beta chain was determined in a study of blood T cells in healthy people across ages (dated by TCRdb to 2013 to 2016). Background on the whole study: In model experiments, template switching captured about one uniquely barcoded TCR beta cDNA molecule for every two T cells. For two donors (one aged 18 to 29 and one aged 80 or older), the study analyzed two additional independent replicas of 1 million unique cDNA reads from the same blood draw. To avoid experimental bias, donors of different ages were spread randomly across the sequencing lanes. Using deep sequencing normalized with unique cDNA molecular identifiers, the study measured how TCR beta repertoire diversity changes with age. The donors were split into four age groups: young (average 16 years), middle-aged (roughly 39), aged (around 67) and long-lived (more than 80).

Receptor amplification or capture employed 5' RACE. The data were produced on an Illumina HiSeq 2500. A second PCR of roughly 7 to 11 cycles was performed with a sample-barcoded 5' primer and a J-beta primer mix. Each TCR beta cDNA molecule received a unique molecular identifier from a template-switch 5' adaptor carrying 12 random nucleotides. At least 2.5 million CDR3-containing paired-end reads were obtained from each sample. The Mint cDNA synthesis kit, primed by a TRBC-specific oligonucleotide, was used to synthesize first-strand cDNA from all RNA. Following uracil-DNA glycosylase treatment, all cDNA underwent a first 18-cycle PCR with the universal primers M1SS and BC2_uni_R. From the authors' description of their analysis: Normalization of each sample was performed by random selection of 1 million high-quality reads, each carrying a distinct molecular identifier. Instead of being binned into consensus sequences, reads that shared molecular identifiers were thrown out. CDR3 identification, clonotype clustering and error correction used MiTCR with a Q25 quality threshold and the strictest error-elimination algorithm. A nonparametric unseen species model using Euler transformation provided a lower-bound estimate of total TCR beta diversity. The raw public data were reprocessed by TCRdb itself: fastp quality trimming at Q25, MiXCR clonotype calling, in-frame beta chains only. Rows matching on CDR3 protein sequence are summarized as one entry with the most common DNA and genes. Here the V and J calls rest on TCRdb's processing, not on the authors' analysis. This sample gives 700,000 to 800,000 distinct CDR3 sequences in total; around 46% of them show up just once. The ten most abundant clones make up around a fifth of the sample.

Donors were 39 systemically healthy Caucasian individuals from Russia aged 6 to 90 years. Approximately 10 milliliters of peripheral blood were collected from each donor into EDTA-treated Vacutainer tubes. Ficoll-Paque density-gradient centrifugation was used to isolate PBMCs, with at least 6.5 million per sample. Total RNA, at least 6 micrograms per sample, was extracted from PBMCs with Trizol reagent. For every donor, an aliquot of PBMCs went through flow cytometry to measure the percentages of naive CD45RAhigh/CD27high T cells. Of note for this clonotype: What antigen it recognizes has not been identified. A clone one base away is much larger, so this may be a read error.

Paper-wide results and their limitations: Because the CMV infection status of the donors was unknown, age-related changes in expanded clonotypes may potentially have been confounded. Compared with the aged group, more naive CD4+ T cells, fewer expanded clones and increased TCR diversity were shown by the long-lived group, suggesting age selection. Observed TCR beta diversity per million T cells fell roughly linearly with age, and a significant reduction was already apparent by age around 40. Estimates of total diversity based on one million sequenced T cells were regarded as lower bounds and as underestimates. Bulk unsorted PBMC profiling prevented conclusive comparison of naive and antigen-experienced compartments. There was a strong correlation between observed TCR beta diversity and the percentage of naive T cells measured by flow cytometry.

Via the germline V gene (reference sequence), CDR1 is PRHDT and CDR2 FYEKMQ. The CDR3 runs 13 amino acids, cysteine and phenylalanine included. Only CDR3 DNA remains: 39 bases, in frame from the first base. This sequence uses TRBV13 and TRBJ2-1, and TRBD1 may be the D gene, going by 5 matching bases. The sequencing input was blood. This receptor was taken from a woman between 55 and 75 years old in good health. This receptor carries the CDR3 CASSSDWGGERFF. The nucleotide sequence is given as TGTGCCAGCAGCTCCGATTGGGGCGGTGAGCGGTTCTTC.